A single sample is the source of the 15 T cell receptor beta chains below, sequenced in a study of T cell responses to AZD1222 COVID-19 vaccine. Sequencing was performed with immunoSEQ multiplex PCR; in TCRdb, only in-frame clones are kept and a portion is missing. The repertoire includes fewer than 200,000 clones, about 91% of them detected once, and roughly 12% sits in the top ten. The starting material was peripheral blood, obtained 28 days after the second AZD1222 dose. These receptors originate from an adult who received the AZD1222 COVID-19 vaccine.

This CDR3 reads CAIRRMEGAYEQYF. The CDR3 nucleotides read TGTGCCATCAGGAGGATGGAGGGTGCCTACGAGCAGTACTTC. The rearrangement joins TRBV10-3 to TRBJ2-7, with a tentative D call TRBD2 (6 bases). V was cut by 6 bases and J by 2 bases, with 14 bases left in between. Germline CDR1 and CDR2: ENHRY and SYGVKD. CDR3 length: 14 amino acids.

The genes are TRBV3-1 (or the pseudogene TRBV3-2) and TRBJ2-3; D possibly matches TRBD1 or TRBD2 (5 bases each). From germline, CDR1 is LGHDT and CDR2 YNNKEL (reference sequence). V dropped 4 bases and J dropped 6 bases, with 17 bases sitting between them. The CDR3 totals 15 residues. The CDR3, as DNA: TGTGCCAGCAGCCTCAAAGGGACCCGTCTGGATACGCAGTATTTT. It encodes CASSLKGTRLDTQYF.

The rearrangement uses TRBV18 and TRBJ1-6, with D unresolved. The germline V gene has CDR1 KGHSH and CDR2 LQKENI. The CDR3 length is 16 residues. The ends were cut back, 0 bases at V and 0 bases at J, with 6 bases in the middle. The CDR3 DNA reads TGTGCCAGCTCACCACCGGGGAGCTCCTATAATTCACCCCTCCACTTT. This encodes CASSPPGSSYNSPLHF.

The chain couples TRBV21-1 to TRBJ1-3. TRBV21-1 counts as a pseudogene. CDR3 length: 11 residues. CDR3 in amino acids: CASSLGNTIYF. CDR3 in DNA: TGTGCCAGCAGCCTGGGAAACACCATATATTTT.

This clone has just a few counts. V usage is TRBV7-9 and J usage is TRBJ2-5; perhaps TRBD2 as D (5 bases). Germline CDR1 and CDR2: SEHNR and FQNEAQ (reference sequence). Trimming removed 4 bases from V and 2 bases from J, with 5 bases in between. This CDR3 comprises 12 residues. As DNA, the CDR3 is TGTGCCAGCAGCTCGGGACAAGAGACCCAGTACTTC. As protein: CASSSGQETQYF.

The chain has TRBV4-2 and TRBJ2-1; TRBD2 aligns across 11 bases. V shed 4 bases and J 5 bases; nucleotides not matched to a gene: 4. Germline V CDR1 and CDR2: LGHNA, YNFKEQ. The CDR3 is 15 residues long. The DNA of the CDR3 is TGTGCCAGCAGCCCTAGCGGGGGGTACAACAATGAGCAGTTCTTC. Translated: CASSPSGGYNNEQFF.

The table lists this clone with a few counts. This chain uses TRBV29-1 with TRBJ1-1; D is ambiguous. The germline V gene has CDR1 SQVTM and CDR2 ANQGSEA. Trimming stripped 6 bases from V and 3 bases from J, with 5 bases between. CDR3 size: 10 residues. CDR3 DNA sequence: TGCAGCGTCCTGGACACTGAAGCTTTCTTT. Translated, it gives CSVLDTEAFF. The full variable domain, completed using reference TRBV29-1 and TRBJ1-1, is SAVISQKPSRDICQRGTSLTIQCQVDSQVTMMFWYRQQPGQSLTLIATANQGSEATYESGFVIDKFPISRPNLTFSTLTVSNMSPEDSSIYLCSVLDTEAFFGQGTRLTVV.

This sequence joins TRBV10-3 and TRBJ1-3; D is uncertain. The CDR3 runs to 13 residues. Trimming took 0 bases from V and 10 from J, leaving 10 bases between them. The germline V gene encodes CDR1 ENHRY and CDR2 SYGVKD. This CDR3 is CAISESPLMTIYF. CDR3 coding DNA: TGTGCCATCAGTGAGTCGCCCCTAATGACCATATATTTT.

J is TRBJ2-2 and V is TRBV2; D not certain. V was cut by 0 bases and J by 2 bases, with 13 bases left in between. CDR3 length: 17 amino acids. Germline V gene sequence: CDR1 SNHLY, CDR2 FYNNEI. The CDR3 sequence: CASSEAGGKGNTGELFF. The CDR3 nucleotides are TGTGCCAGCAGTGAAGCGGGCGGAAAGGGAAACACCGGGGAGCTGTTTTTT.

The chain is built from TRBV19 and TRBJ1-5, with 10 bases lining up with TRBD1. The V segment lost 7 bases and the J segment 6 bases; nucleotides outside the gene matches: 9. In germline, CDR1 is LNHDA, CDR2 SQIVND (reference sequence). The CDR3 has 15 residues. The DNA for the CDR3 is TGTGCCAGTACCCTGGACAGGGGGAGGACTCAGCCCCAGCATTTT. Protein: CASTLDRGRTQPQHF.

The chain recombines TRBV18 with TRBJ2-1; a possible D gene is TRBD1 (6 bases). V was shortened by 3 bases and J by 2 bases, with 11 bases between the two germline ends. Per germline, CDR1 KGHSH and CDR2 LQKENI. CDR3 length: 15 residues. CDR3 protein: CASSPSRGPYNEQFF. CDR3 in DNA: TGTGCCAGCTCACCCTCCAGGGGACCCTACAATGAGCAGTTCTTC.

V is TRBV7-8 and J is TRBJ1-2; D not certain. This CDR3 comprises 15 residues. CDR1 and CDR2 (germline): SGHVS, FQNEAQ. Trimming pared 5 bases from V and 5 bases from J, leaving 18 bases between. In DNA form, the CDR3 reads TGTGCCAGCAGCCCCGACCCCGTTTTGCGATATGGCTACACCTTC. This translates into CASSPDPVLRYGYTF.

The genes are TRBV30 and TRBJ2-7; no reliable D call. The V end was cut by 4 bases, the J end by 2 bases, with 9 bases between. Germline V gives CDR1 GTSNPN, CDR2 SVGIG (reference sequence). The CDR3 totals 12 residues. The CDR3, as DNA: TGTGCCTGGAATGGTGCCACCTACGAGCAGTACTTC. Protein product: CAWNGATYEQYF. Drawing the rest from reference TRBV30 and TRBJ2-7, the complete variable domain is SQTIHQWPATLVQPVGSPLSLECTVEGTSNPNLYWYRQAAGRGLQLLFYSVGIGQISSEVPQNLSASRPQDRQFILSSKKLLLSDSGFYLCAWNGATYEQYFGPGTRLTVT.

The chain combines TRBV29-1 with TRBJ1-1; 7 bases agree with TRBD1. With V trimmed by 3 bases and J by 6 bases, 7 bases remained unmatched. The CDR3 sequence is 13 residues long. The V gene's germline CDR1 is SQVTM and CDR2 ANQGSEA. CDR3 protein: CSVDRVQGAEAFF. CDR3 coding DNA: TGCAGCGTTGACCGGGTGCAGGGGGCTGAAGCTTTCTTT.

The rearrangement uses TRBV5-5 and TRBJ2-7; D unresolved. The V gene lost 2 bases and the J gene lost 1 base, with 13 bases spanning the gap. Germline V gene sequence: CDR1 SGHKS, CDR2 YYEKEE (reference sequence). The CDR3 runs to 15 residues. CDR3 sequence (DNA): TGTGCCAGCAGCTTCGATAGGTCCACTTCCTACGAGCAGTACTTC. Protein sequence: CASSFDRSTSYEQYF.